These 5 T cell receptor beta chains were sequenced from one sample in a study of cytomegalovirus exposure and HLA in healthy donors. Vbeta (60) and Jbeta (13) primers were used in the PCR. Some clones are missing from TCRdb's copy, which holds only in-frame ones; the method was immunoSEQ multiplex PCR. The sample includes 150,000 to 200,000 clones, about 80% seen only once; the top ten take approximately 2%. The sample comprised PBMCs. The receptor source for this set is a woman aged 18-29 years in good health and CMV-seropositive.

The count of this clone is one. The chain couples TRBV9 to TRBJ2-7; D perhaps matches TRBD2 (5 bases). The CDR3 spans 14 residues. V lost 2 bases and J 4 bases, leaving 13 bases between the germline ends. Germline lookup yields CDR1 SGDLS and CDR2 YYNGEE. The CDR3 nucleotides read TGTGCCAGCAGCGTGGGTGAGCGGAAATACGAGCAGTACGTC. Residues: CASSVGERKYEQYV.

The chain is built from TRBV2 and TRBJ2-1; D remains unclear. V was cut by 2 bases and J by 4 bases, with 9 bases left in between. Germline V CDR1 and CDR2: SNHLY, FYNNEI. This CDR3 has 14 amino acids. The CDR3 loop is CASSEWSTYNEQFF. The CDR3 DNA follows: TGTGCCAGCAGTGAATGGTCGACATACAATGAGCAGTTCTTC.

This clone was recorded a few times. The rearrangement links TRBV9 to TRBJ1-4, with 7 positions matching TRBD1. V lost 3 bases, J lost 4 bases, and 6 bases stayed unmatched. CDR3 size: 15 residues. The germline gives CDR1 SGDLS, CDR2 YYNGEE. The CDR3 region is CASSALTGSNEKLFF. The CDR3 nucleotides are TGTGCCAGCAGCGCCCTGACAGGGAGTAATGAAAAACTGTTTTTT. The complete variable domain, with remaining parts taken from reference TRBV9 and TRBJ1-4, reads DSGVTQTPKHLITATGQRVTLRCSPRSGDLSVYWYQQSLDQGLQFLIQYYNGEERAKGNILERFSAQQFPDLHSELNLSSLELGDSALYFCASSALTGSNEKLFFGSGTQLSVL.

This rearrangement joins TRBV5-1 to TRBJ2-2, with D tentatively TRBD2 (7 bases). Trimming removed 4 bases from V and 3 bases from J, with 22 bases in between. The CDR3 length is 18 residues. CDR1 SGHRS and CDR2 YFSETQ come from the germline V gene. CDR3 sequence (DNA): TGCGCCAGCAGCGTAGGTACCGTCGGGGGGCCAGACACCGGGGAGCTGTTTTTT. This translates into CASSVGTVGGPDTGELFF.

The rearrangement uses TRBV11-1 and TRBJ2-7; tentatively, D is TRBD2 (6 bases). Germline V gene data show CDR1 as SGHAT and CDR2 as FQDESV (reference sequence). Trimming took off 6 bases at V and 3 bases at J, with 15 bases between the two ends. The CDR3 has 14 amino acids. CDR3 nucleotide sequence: TGTGCCAGCAGTCTGGGAGGACCGAGCTACGAGCAGTACTTC. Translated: CASSLGGPSYEQYF.